Following are 3 T cell receptor beta chains from one sample sequenced in a study of T cell responses to AZD1222 COVID-19 vaccine. The data were produced by immunoSEQ multiplex PCR, yet TCRdb's version contains in-frame clones alone and is incomplete. There are around 250,000 clones in the sample; approximately 95% occur only once, and less than 0.65% lies in the top ten. Source: peripheral blood, taken on day 0 of AZD1222 vaccination. All receptors derive from an adult in good health.

The chain joins TRBV7-2 to TRBJ2-5; 12 bases agree with TRBD2. Germline V CDR1 and CDR2: SGHTA, FQGNSA. The CDR3 covers 17 residues. J lost 5 bases, V lost 5 bases, and 12 bases had no gene match. The CDR3 bases are TGTGCCAGCAGCCGCTTAGGACTAGCGGGATGGTTGGAGACCCAGTACTTC. Translating it yields CASSRLGLAGWLETQYF.

The chain carries TRBV28 and TRBJ1-2, with D uncertain. CDR1 is MDHEN and CDR2 is SYDVKM in the germline V gene. V was cut by 10 bases and J by 5 bases, with 11 bases left in between. CDR3 length: 11 residues. CDR3 protein: CATLLNYGYTF. In DNA form, the CDR3 reads TGTGCCACCCTACTCAATTATGGCTACACCTTC.

This chain connects TRBV28 to TRBJ1-4; D might be TRBD1 (5 bases). Germline CDR1 reads MDHEN; CDR2 reads SYDVKM. Trimming left V 5 bases short and J 7 bases short, with 17 bases between. CDR3 length: 15 residues. CDR3 in amino acids: CASSRGVGATEKLFF. Here the CDR3 DNA reads TGTGCCAGCAGTCGGGGGGTCGGAGCCACTGAAAAACTGTTTTTT.